The 12 T cell receptor beta chains below were found in one sample sequenced in a study of neoadjuvant anti-PD-1 for oral cavity cancer. Time point indicated: after neoadjuvant nivolumab, at surgical resection. Clones were sequenced by immunoSEQ multiplex PCR, and TCRdb holds only the in-frame ones, with some missing. This table has roughly 40,000 clones, about three quarters appearing once. The sample consisted of PBMCs, taken after nivolumab (anti-PD-1) treatment. The receptors were sampled from a person aged 35 to 85 with oral cavity squamous cell carcinoma.

The chain employs TRBV28 and TRBJ1-6; D remains ambiguous. Germline loops: CDR1 MDHEN, CDR2 SYDVKM. The CDR3 runs 15 residues. V lost 3 bases to trimming and J lost 3 bases, with 9 bases between them. For the CDR3, the DNA is TGTGCCAGCAGTTTTGGTCGGTACTATAATTCACCCCTCCACTTT. It codes for CASSFGRYYNSPLHF.

The rearrangement uses TRBV6-6 and TRBJ1-1, with unresolved D. V was shortened by 5 bases and J by 1 base, with 5 bases between the two germline ends. Germline CDR1 MNHNY, CDR2 SVGAGI (reference sequence). The CDR3 runs 12 residues. This CDR3 reads CASSLRNTEAFF. CDR3 in DNA: TGTGCCAGCAGTCTGAGGAACACTGAAGCTTTCTTT.

The chain couples TRBV14 to TRBJ2-2; TRBD2 matches at 10 bases. This CDR3 is built from 16 residues. Germline V lookup: CDR1 SGHDN, CDR2 FVKESK. Unmatched junction bases numbered 5, after V lost 1 base and J lost 6 bases. DNA for the CDR3: TGTGCCAGCAGCCAAGGACTAGCGGGTGTGGCCGGGGAGCTGTTTTTT. Its protein is CASSQGLAGVAGELFF.

The chain links TRBV11-2 to TRBJ1-1; D remains ambiguous. CDR3 length equals 13 residues. The germline CDR1 and CDR2 sequences are SGHAT and FQNNGV. V shed 1 base and J shed 1 base, with 4 bases lying between them. The CDR3 nucleotides read TGTGCCAGCAGCTTAGCCCCGAACACTGAAGCTTTCTTT. As protein: CASSLAPNTEAFF.

This clone has only one observation. This sequence joins TRBV7-9 and TRBJ1-2, with D uncertain. V was shortened by 5 bases and J by 8 bases, with 12 bases between the two germline ends. The CDR3 covers 12 residues. Germline assignment: CDR1 SEHNR and CDR2 FQNEAQ (reference sequence). The CDR3 coding sequence is TGTGCCAGCAGCCCGCGGTCGGGAGGCTACACCTTC. This codes for CASSPRSGGYTF.

CDR3 protein: CASSFSEGQRGYTF. Written as DNA, the CDR3 is TGTGCCAGCAGTTTCTCTGAGGGGCAGAGGGGCTACACCTTC. The rearrangement joins TRBV28 to TRBJ1-2; tentatively, D is TRBD1 (5 bases). CDR3 length: 14 residues. CDR1 and CDR2 from the germline V gene are MDHEN and SYDVKM. The ends were cut back, 3 bases at V and 8 bases at J, with 16 bases in the middle.

In DNA, the CDR3 is TGCAGCGTCCCCCCCCTGTCGGAGCAGTTCTTC. It is translated as CSVPPLSEQFF. The gene calls are TRBV29-1 and TRBJ2-1; D ambiguous. V dropped 6 bases and J dropped 10 bases, with 13 bases sitting between them. The CDR3 loop spans 11 amino acids. CDR1 and CDR2 (germline): SQVTM, ANQGSEA.

This clone was observed a single time. The chain is built from TRBV30 and TRBJ2-2, with a possible D match to TRBD1 (5 bases). There are 13 residues in the CDR3. V shed 7 bases and J shed 1 base, with 10 bases lying between them. CDR1 and CDR2 from the germline V gene are GTSNPN and SVGIG (reference sequence). CDR3 loop: CASDRGNTGELFF. CDR3 bases: TGTGCCTCAGACAGAGGGAACACCGGGGAGCTGTTTTTT.

This clone was picked up a small number of times. The chain uses TRBV15 and TRBJ2-3; 9 positions match TRBD1. This CDR3 is 14 amino acids long. V was clipped by 7 bases and J by 4 bases; unmatched bases: 6. Germline V lookup: CDR1 LNHNV, CDR2 YYDKDF (reference sequence). The CDR3 DNA follows: TGTGCCACCATCCGGGACAGGGTCCCAGATACGCAGTATTTT. This gives the protein CATIRDRVPDTQYF.

V usage is TRBV7-9 and J usage is TRBJ2-3, with D unresolved. Germline CDR1 reads SEHNR; CDR2 reads FQNEAQ (reference sequence). The CDR3 is 13 residues long. V lost 5 bases and J 0 bases, leaving 6 bases between the germline ends. CDR3 sequence reads: CASSTTSTDTQYF. In nucleotides, the CDR3 is TGTGCCAGCAGCACAACTAGCACAGATACGCAGTATTTT.

The chain carries TRBV6-1 and TRBJ1-2; the match to TRBD1 covers 8 bases. V was pared by 4 bases and J by 6 bases, with 10 bases of the junction left unmatched. Germline V gene lookup returns CDR1 MNHNS and CDR2 SASEGT. The CDR3 extends over 15 amino acids. CDR3 DNA: TGTGCCAGCAGTGGTCAGGGGGCGCGTGTCGATGGCTACACCTTC. Residues: CASSGQGARVDGYTF.

J is TRBJ1-4 and V is TRBV29-1; D unclear. Germline loops: CDR1 SQVTM, CDR2 ANQGSEA. This CDR3 spans 15 amino acids. V lost 4 bases to trimming and J lost 10 bases, with 22 bases between them. DNA for the CDR3: TGCAGCGTTGCGGAGGCAGCAATAAGCGTGGGAAAACTGTTTTTT. It specifies CSVAEAAISVGKLFF. The full variable domain, rest sourced from reference TRBV29-1 and TRBJ1-4, is SAVISQKPSRDICQRGTSLTIQCQVDSQVTMMFWYRQQPGQSLTLIATANQGSEATYESGFVIDKFPISRPNLTFSTLTVSNMSPEDSSIYLCSVAEAAISVGKLFFGSGTQLSVL.